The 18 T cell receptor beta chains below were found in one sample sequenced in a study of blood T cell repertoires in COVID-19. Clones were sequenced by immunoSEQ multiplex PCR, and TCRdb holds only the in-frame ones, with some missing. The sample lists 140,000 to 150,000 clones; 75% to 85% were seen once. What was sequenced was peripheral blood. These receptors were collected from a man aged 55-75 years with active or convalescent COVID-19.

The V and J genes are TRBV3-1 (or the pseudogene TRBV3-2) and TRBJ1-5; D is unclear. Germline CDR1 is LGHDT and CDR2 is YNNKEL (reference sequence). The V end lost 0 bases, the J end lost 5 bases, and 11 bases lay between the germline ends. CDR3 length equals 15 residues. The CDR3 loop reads CASSQEAVSDQPQHF. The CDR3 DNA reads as TGTGCCAGCAGCCAAGAGGCCGTATCTGATCAGCCCCAGCATTTT.

The CDR3, as DNA: TGTGCCAGCAGCGCCTACGGGACAGGGATCGGAAACACCATATATTTT. Translation gives CASSAYGTGIGNTIYF. The J gene is TRBJ1-3, the V gene TRBV9; TRBD1 agrees at 9 bases. CDR1 is SGDLS, CDR2 YYNGEE, per germline. Unmatched junction bases numbered 8, after V lost 3 bases and J lost 4 bases. The CDR3 extends over 16 amino acids.

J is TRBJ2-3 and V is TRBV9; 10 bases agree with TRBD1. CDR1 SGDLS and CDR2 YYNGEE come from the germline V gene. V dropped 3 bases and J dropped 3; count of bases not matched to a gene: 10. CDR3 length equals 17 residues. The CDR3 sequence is CASSEGGQGWRTDTQYF. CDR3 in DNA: TGTGCCAGCAGCGAGGGGGGACAGGGGTGGAGGACAGATACGCAGTATTTT.

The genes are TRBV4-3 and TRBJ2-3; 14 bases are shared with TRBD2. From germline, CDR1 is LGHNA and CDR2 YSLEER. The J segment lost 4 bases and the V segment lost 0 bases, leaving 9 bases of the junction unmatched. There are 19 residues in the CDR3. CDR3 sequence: CASSQDVTSGRAVADTQYF. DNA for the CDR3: TGCGCCAGCAGCCAAGACGTGACTAGCGGGAGGGCCGTGGCAGATACGCAGTATTTT.

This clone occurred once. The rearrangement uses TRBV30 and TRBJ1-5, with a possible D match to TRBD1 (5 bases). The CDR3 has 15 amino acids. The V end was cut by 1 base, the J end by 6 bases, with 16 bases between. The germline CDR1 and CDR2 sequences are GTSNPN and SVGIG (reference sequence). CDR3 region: CAWSAPGDTGQPQHF. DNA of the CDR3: TGTGCCTGGAGTGCCCCCGGAGACACAGGTCAGCCCCAGCATTTT.

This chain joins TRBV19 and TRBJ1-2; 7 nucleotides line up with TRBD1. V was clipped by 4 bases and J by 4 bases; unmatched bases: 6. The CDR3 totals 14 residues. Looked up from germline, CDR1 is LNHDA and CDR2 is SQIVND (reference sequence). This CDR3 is CASSTRDRFYGYTF. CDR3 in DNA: TGTGCCAGTAGTACCAGGGACAGATTCTATGGCTACACCTTC.

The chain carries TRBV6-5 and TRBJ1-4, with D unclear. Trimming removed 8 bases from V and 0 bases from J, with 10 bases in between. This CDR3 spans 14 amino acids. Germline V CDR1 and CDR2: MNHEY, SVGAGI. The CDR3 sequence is CASGGLSTNEKLFF. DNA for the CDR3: TGTGCCAGCGGCGGACTTTCAACTAATGAAAAACTGTTTTTT.

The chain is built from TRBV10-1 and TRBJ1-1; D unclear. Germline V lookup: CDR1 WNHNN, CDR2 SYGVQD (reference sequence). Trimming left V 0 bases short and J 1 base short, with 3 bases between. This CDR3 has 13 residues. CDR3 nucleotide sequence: TGCGCCAGCAGTGAGTCCAAGAACACTGAAGCTTTCTTT. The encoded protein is CASSESKNTEAFF.

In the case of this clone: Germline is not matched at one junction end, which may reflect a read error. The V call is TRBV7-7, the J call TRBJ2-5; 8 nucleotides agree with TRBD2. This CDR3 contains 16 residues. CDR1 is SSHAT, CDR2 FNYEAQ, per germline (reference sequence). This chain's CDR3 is CASSTTRTSLTETQYF. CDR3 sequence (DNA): TGTGCTAGCAGCACAACCAGGACTAGCCTAACTGAGACCCAGTACTTC.

CDR3 sequence: CASSVAQGAGNTIYF. The CDR3 coding sequence is TGTGCCAGCAGCGTAGCCCAAGGGGCTGGAAACACCATATATTTT. The chain recombines TRBV9 with TRBJ1-3; TRBD1 might be the D (5 bases). The CDR3 has 15 amino acids. The germline gives CDR1 SGDLS, CDR2 YYNGEE. Trimming took off 0 bases at V and 2 bases at J, with 9 bases between the two ends. Full variable domain (outside the CDR3, taken from reference TRBV9 and TRBJ1-3): DSGVTQTPKHLITATGQRVTLRCSPRSGDLSVYWYQQSLDQGLQFLIQYYNGEERAKGNILERFSAQQFPDLHSELNLSSLELGDSALYFCASSVAQGAGNTIYFGEGSWLTVV.

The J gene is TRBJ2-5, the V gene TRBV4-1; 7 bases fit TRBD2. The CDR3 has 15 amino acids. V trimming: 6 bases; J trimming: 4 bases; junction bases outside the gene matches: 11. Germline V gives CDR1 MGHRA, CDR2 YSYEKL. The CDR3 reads CASSGRSAGVETQYF. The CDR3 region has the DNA TGCGCCAGCAGTGGGCGTTCGGCGGGAGTAGAGACCCAGTACTTC.

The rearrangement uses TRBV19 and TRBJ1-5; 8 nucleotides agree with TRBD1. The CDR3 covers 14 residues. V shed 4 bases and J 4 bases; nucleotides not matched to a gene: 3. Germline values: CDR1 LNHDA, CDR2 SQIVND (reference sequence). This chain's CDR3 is CASSKTGGNQPQHF. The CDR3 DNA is TGTGCCAGTAGTAAAACAGGGGGAAATCAGCCCCAGCATTTT.

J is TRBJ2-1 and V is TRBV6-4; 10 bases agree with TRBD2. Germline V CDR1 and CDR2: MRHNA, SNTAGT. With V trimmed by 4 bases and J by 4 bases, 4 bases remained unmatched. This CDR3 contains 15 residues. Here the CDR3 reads CASSVTSGDYNEQFF. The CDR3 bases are TGTGCCAGCAGTGTAACTAGCGGGGATTACAATGAGCAGTTCTTC.

DNA for the CDR3: TGTGCCAGCAGCTGGGCGGACAGAAGGGGCTACGAGCAGTACTTC. This gives the protein CASSWADRRGYEQYF. This chain joins TRBV5-8 and TRBJ2-7; tentatively, D is TRBD1 (6 bases). In germline, CDR1 is SGHTS, CDR2 YDEGEE. The CDR3 runs to 15 residues. With 3 bases removed from V and 3 bases from J, the gap between germline ends came to 16 bases.

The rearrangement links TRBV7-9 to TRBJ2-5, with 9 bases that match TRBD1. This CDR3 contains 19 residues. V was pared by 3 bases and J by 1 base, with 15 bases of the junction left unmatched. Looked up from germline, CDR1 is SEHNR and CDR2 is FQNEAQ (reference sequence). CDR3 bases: TGTGCCAGCAGCTTTAGTCCGGGACAGGGACTTGAGGGCCAAGAGACCCAGTACTTC. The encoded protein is CASSFSPGQGLEGQETQYF.

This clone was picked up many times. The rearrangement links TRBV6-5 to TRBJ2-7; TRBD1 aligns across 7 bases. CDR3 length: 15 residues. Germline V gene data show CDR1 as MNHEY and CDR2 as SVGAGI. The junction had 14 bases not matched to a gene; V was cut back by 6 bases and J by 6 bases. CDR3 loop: CASSFGTDLSSEQYV. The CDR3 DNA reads TGTGCCAGCAGCTTTGGGACAGACTTGTCGAGCGAGCAGTACGTC.

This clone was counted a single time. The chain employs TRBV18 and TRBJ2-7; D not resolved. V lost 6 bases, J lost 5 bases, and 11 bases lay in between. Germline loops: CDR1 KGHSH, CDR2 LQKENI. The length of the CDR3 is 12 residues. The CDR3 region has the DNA TGTGCCAGCTCCCGCACAGAGAACGAGCAGTACTTC. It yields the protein CASSRTENEQYF.

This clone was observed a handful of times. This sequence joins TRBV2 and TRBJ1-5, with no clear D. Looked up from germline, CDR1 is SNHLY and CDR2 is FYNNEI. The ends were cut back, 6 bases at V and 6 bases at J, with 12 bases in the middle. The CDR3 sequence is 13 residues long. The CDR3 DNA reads TGTGCCAGCAGGGGCCAGGAACGTCAGCCCCAGCATTTT. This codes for CASRGQERQPQHF.